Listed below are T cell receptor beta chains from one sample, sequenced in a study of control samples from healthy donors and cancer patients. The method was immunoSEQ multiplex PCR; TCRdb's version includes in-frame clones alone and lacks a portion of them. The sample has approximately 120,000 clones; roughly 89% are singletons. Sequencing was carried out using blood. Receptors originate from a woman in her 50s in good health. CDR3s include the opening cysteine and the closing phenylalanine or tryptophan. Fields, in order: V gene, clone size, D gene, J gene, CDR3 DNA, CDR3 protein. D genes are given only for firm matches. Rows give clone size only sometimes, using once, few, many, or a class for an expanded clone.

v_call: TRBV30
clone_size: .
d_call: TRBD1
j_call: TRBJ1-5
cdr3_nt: TGTGCCTGGAGTCGTGGGACAGTTAGCAATCAGCCCCAGCATTTT
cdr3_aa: CAWSRGTVSNQPQHF

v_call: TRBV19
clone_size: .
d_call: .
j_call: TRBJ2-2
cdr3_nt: TGTGCCAGTAGGGCAGGGAGGGGGGAGCTGTTTTTT
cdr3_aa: CASRAGRGELFF

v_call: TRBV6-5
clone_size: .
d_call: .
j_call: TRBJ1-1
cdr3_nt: TGTGCCAGCAGTCTTGGGGGATCGAACACTGAAGCTTTCTTT
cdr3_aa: CASSLGGSNTEAFF

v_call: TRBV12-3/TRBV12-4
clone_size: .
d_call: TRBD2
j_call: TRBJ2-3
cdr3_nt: TGTGCCAGCAGGGGTGTATCAGCGGGGCCCCAGTATTTT
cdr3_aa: CASRGVSAGPQYF

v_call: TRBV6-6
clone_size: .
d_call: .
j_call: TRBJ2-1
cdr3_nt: TGTGCCAGCAGTTTCCAGGGTAGTTTAAATGAGCAGTTCTTC
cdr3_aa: CASSFQGSLNEQFF

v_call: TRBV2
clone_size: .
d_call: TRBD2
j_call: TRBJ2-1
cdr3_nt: TGTGCCAGCAGTGAAGGGACTAGCGGAGACAATGAGCAGTTCTTC
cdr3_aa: CASSEGTSGDNEQFF

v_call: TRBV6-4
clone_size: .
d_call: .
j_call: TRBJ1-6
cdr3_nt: TGTGCCAGCAGTTTAGAGGGTAGTCTTTCACCCCTCCACTTT
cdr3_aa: CASSLEGSLSPLHF

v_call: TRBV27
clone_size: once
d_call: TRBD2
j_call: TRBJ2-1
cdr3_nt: TGTGCCAGCAGTACCGGGACTACACCTGCCAATGAGCAGTTCTTC
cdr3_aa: CASSTGTTPANEQFF

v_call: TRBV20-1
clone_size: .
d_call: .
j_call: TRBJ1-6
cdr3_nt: TGCAGTGCTAGTCAGTTGGATTCACCCCTCCACTTT
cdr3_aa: CSASQLDSPLHF

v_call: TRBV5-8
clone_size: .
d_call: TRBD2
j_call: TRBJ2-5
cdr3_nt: TGTGCCAGCAGCTTGGGGGCGGGAGGTCCGGGAGAGCCCCAGTACTTC
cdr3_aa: CASSLGAGGPGEPQYF

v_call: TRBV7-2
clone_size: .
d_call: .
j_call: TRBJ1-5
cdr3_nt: TGTGCCAGCAGCCCTAAGGGCGCTCAGCCCCAGCATTTT
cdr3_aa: CASSPKGAQPQHF